This entry is about one TCR beta chain. This entry is derived from a study of blood T cell repertoires in COVID-19. Unmatched junction bases numbered 8, after V lost 4 bases and J lost 0 bases. The CDR3 has 17 amino acids. The V gene's germline CDR1 is SGHRS and CDR2 YFSETQ. Clones were read by immunoSEQ multiplex PCR, and TCRdb kept only the in-frame ones, dropping some. The sample contains 250,000 to 300,000 clones, about nine tenths of which appear only once. The sample was PBMCs or T cells enriched from blood (not recorded which). The chain is built from TRBV5-1 and TRBJ2-1, with 9 bases that match TRBD2. The source of this sequence is a woman aged 40 to 49 who had recovered from COVID-19. This chain's CDR3 is CASSITLAGASYNEQFF. The CDR3 DNA sequence: TGCGCCAGCAGCATAACCTTAGCGGGAGCCTCCTACAATGAGCAGTTCTTC.